This is a list of T cell receptor beta chains from one sample in a study of PD-1 blockade in mismatch repair-deficient tumors. Repertoires were generated with immunoSEQ multiplex PCR, while TCRdb's copy carries only in-frame clones and drops some. The data hold roughly 80,000 clones, with roughly 80% observed a single time. Here the sequenced sample was peripheral blood, taken 12 weeks after starting pembrolizumab. The source of these receptors is an adult with mismatch repair-deficient cancer. Both conserved end residues are part of each CDR3. A D gene is named only where the DNA matches it firmly. Size is omitted from some rows. Given values are once, few, many or a class for expanded clones.

j_call,v_call,d_call,clone_size,cdr3_nt,cdr3_aa
TRBJ1-3,TRBV6-5,.,.,TGTGCCAGCAGTTACAGACAGTTCTCTGGAAACACCATATATTTT,CASSYRQFSGNTIYF
TRBJ2-2,TRBV28,.,.,TGTGCCAGCCGCTCCTCAGCGGACACCGGGGAGCTGTTTTTT,CASRSSADTGELFF
TRBJ1-1,TRBV19,TRBD1,.,TGTGCCACCATCGAAGGGGGCGATGGGAACACTGAAGCTTTCTTT,CATIEGGDGNTEAFF
TRBJ2-3,TRBV19,.,.,TGTGCCAGTAGTTATGGGGGAGAAGCGGATACGCAGTATTTT,CASSYGGEADTQYF
TRBJ2-3,TRBV7-2,TRBD2,once,TGTGCCAGCAGCAGAGGGACTAGCGGGTTAGCAGATACGCAGTATTTT,CASSRGTSGLADTQYF
TRBJ1-1,TRBV6-6,.,.,TGTGCCAGCAGTTACCCTCCGGGACAAATAAACACTGAAGCTTTCTTT,CASSYPPGQINTEAFF
TRBJ1-4,TRBV7-2,TRBD1,.,TGTGCCAGCAGCCAAGGACAGGGAAGTGGGGAAAAACTGTTTTTT,CASSQGQGSGEKLFF
TRBJ2-6,TRBV29-1,.,.,TGCAGCGTGACTAACGCAGGGTCTGGGGCCAACGTCCTGACTTTC,CSVTNAGSGANVLTF
TRBJ1-2,TRBV6-1,.,.,TGTGCCAGCAGTGAAGAGGTCAGACCCAGGGGTTATGGCTACACCTTC,CASSEEVRPRGYGYTF
TRBJ1-2,TRBV14,TRBD1,.,TGTGCCAGCAGCCAAGATCCCAGGACAGGACTTGGCTACACCTTC,CASSQDPRTGLGYTF
TRBJ1-1,TRBV18,.,.,TGTGCCAGCTCACCATCCGGGGCGGGTACTGAAGCTTTCTTT,CASSPSGAGTEAFF
TRBJ1-4,TRBV14,TRBD1,.,TGTGCCAGCAGCCAGGAACAGGGGGCAGGTGAAAAACTGTTTTTT,CASSQEQGAGEKLFF
TRBJ1-3,TRBV7-7,TRBD1,.,TGTGCTAGCAGCTTAGGAATCGCGGGACAGGACGGAAACACCATATATTTT,CASSLGIAGQDGNTIYF
TRBJ2-7,TRBV2,.,.,TGTGCCAGCAGTGTACAGCCCTACGAGCAGTACTTC,CASSVQPYEQYF
TRBJ2-2,TRBV5-1,TRBD1,.,TGCGCCAGCAGCCCGACAGGGGAGGTCACCGGGGAGCTGTTTTTT,CASSPTGEVTGELFF
TRBJ1-1,TRBV7-2,TRBD1,few,TGTGCCAGCAGCACTAGGACAGGTATGAACACTGAAGCTTTCTTT,CASSTRTGMNTEAFF
TRBJ1-4,TRBV2,TRBD1,.,TGTGCCAGCAGAGACAGGGGGCTGGCTAATGAAAAACTGTTTTTT,CASRDRGLANEKLFF
TRBJ2-1,TRBV4-1,TRBD1,.,TGCGCCAGCAGCCCCCGGACAGGGGGACTCAAAACCACGAATGAGCAGTTCTTC,CASSPRTGGLKTTNEQFF
TRBJ1-5,TRBV5-1,TRBD1,.,TGCGCCAGCAGCTCGGGACAGAGTGATCAGCCCCAGCATTTT,CASSSGQSDQPQHF
TRBJ1-1,TRBV5-4,.,.,TGTGCCAGCAGCTCGAACAGGGTAGGCACTGAAGCTTTCTTT,CASSSNRVGTEAFF
TRBJ1-4,TRBV11-2,.,many,TGTGCCAGCAGCATCGCCGGGGCAGTAAGCGAAAAACTGTTTTTT,CASSIAGAVSEKLFF
TRBJ1-2,TRBV27,.,.,TGTGCCAGCAGTTTTTGGGGGGACTATGGCTACACCTTC,CASSFWGDYGYTF
TRBJ2-7,TRBV9,.,.,TGTGCCAGCAGCGTCAGCTCCCTACTCTACGAGCAGTACTTC,CASSVSSLLYEQYF
TRBJ1-1,TRBV4-1,TRBD1,.,TGCGCCAGCAGCCTTACCACAGGGGGCCTGGCTGAAGCTTTCTTT,CASSLTTGGLAEAFF
TRBJ1-1,TRBV5-1,.,.,TGCGCCAGCAGCTTGGTGTCGGAGTCCACTGAAGCTTTCTTT,CASSLVSESTEAFF
TRBJ2-1,TRBV11-3,.,.,TGTGCCAGCAGCTCGTCTGGGCACGGTGAGCAGTTCTTC,CASSSSGHGEQFF
TRBJ1-2,TRBV6-1,TRBD1,once,TGTGCCAGCAGTGAAACACTTCCGGAGACAGGGAGTGGCTACACCTTC,CASSETLPETGSGYTF
TRBJ2-1,TRBV7-3,TRBD2,.,TGTGCCAGCAGCCCCACGGGACTAGCGACAAACGAGCAGTTCTTC,CASSPTGLATNEQFF
TRBJ1-2,TRBV18,.,.,TGTGCCAGCTCACCAGCCCGGGGGGACCGATATGGCTACACCTTC,CASSPARGDRYGYTF
TRBJ1-2,TRBV11-2,.,.,TGTGCCAGCAGCTACGGGGGGGGAAACTATGGCTACACCTTC,CASSYGGGNYGYTF
TRBJ2-1,TRBV11-2,.,.,TGTGCCAGCAGCCATTGGGATAATGAGCAGTTCTTC,CASSHWDNEQFF
TRBJ2-7,TRBV5-4,TRBD1,.,TGTGCCAGCAGCCTAGGGACAGGGGAAATCTACGAGCAGTACTTC,CASSLGTGEIYEQYF
TRBJ1-1,TRBV27,TRBD1,.,TGTGCCAGCAGCCGGGGACAGGGTAAAACGGCTTTCTTT,CASSRGQGKTAFF
TRBJ2-3,TRBV7-3,TRBD2,.,TGTGCCAGCAGCTTAGTAGCGGGAGGCACAGATACGCAGTATTTT,CASSLVAGGTDTQYF
TRBJ1-1,TRBV5-8,.,.,TGTGCCAGCAGCCGATCCGGGAGACATAGAAACACTGAAGCTTTCTTT,CASSRSGRHRNTEAFF
TRBJ2-7,TRBV9,TRBD2,.,TGTGCCAGCAGCGTGTCCGGGACTAGAAATTACGAGCAGTACTTC,CASSVSGTRNYEQYF
TRBJ1-4,TRBV6-5,.,.,TGTGCCAGCAGTCGGGACATACGCGAAAAACTGTTTTTT,CASSRDIREKLFF
TRBJ1-2,TRBV19,.,.,TGTGCCAGTAGTATAGGAGGATCGCGGGGAGCCTATGGCTACACCTTC,CASSIGGSRGAYGYTF
TRBJ1-1,TRBV7-9,.,.,TGTGCCAGCAGCTTAGATATGAACACTGAAGCTTTCTTT,CASSLDMNTEAFF
TRBJ2-5,TRBV9,.,few,TGTGCCAGCAGCGTTGTACAGGGAGGGCAAGAGACCCAGTACTTC,CASSVVQGGQETQYF
TRBJ2-5,TRBV29-1,TRBD1,.,TGCAGCGTCGACAGGGCGCGAGAGACCCAGTACTTC,CSVDRARETQYF
TRBJ2-5,TRBV11-2,TRBD2,once,TGTGCCAGCAGCTTAAGACTAGCGGGAGACCAAGAGACCCAGTACTTC,CASSLRLAGDQETQYF
TRBJ2-5,TRBV7-9,TRBD1,.,TGTGCCAGCAGCGACTTAGGGGACAGGGGTTATGAGACCCAGTACTTC,CASSDLGDRGYETQYF
TRBJ2-7,TRBV5-1,TRBD2,.,TGCGCCAGCAGCTCGACTAGCGGGAGTTACGAGCAGTACTTC,CASSSTSGSYEQYF
TRBJ1-1,TRBV25-1,.,.,TGTGCCAGCACCGCCGGGCCTACTGAAGCTTTCTTT,CASTAGPTEAFF
TRBJ2-3,TRBV5-8,TRBD1,.,TGTGCCAGCAGCCAGGGGGTAGCTCTGTTGGATACGCAGTATTTT,CASSQGVALLDTQYF
TRBJ1-4,TRBV5-4,.,.,TGTGCCAGCAGTCTCCAGGGGATAGAGGAAAAACTGTTTTTT,CASSLQGIEEKLFF
TRBJ1-1,TRBV7-2,TRBD1,.,TGTGCCAGCAGTGCTGGACAGGCCCACACTGAAGCTTTCTTT,CASSAGQAHTEAFF
TRBJ2-1,TRBV18,.,once,TGTGCCAGCTCACCCTCGAGCGCCTACAATGAGCAGTTCTTC,CASSPSSAYNEQFF
TRBJ2-3,TRBV12-5,.,.,TGTGCTAGTGGTTTGCGGGGCTTGCGAGACACAGATACGCAGTATTTT,CASGLRGLRDTDTQYF
TRBJ1-5,TRBV7-9,.,.,TGTGCCAGCAGCTCAAACGTTAGCAATCAGCCCCAGCATTTT,CASSSNVSNQPQHF
TRBJ2-2,TRBV7-2,TRBD1,.,TGTGCCAGCAGCGGCAGACAGGGTACGGGGGAGCTGTTTTTT,CASSGRQGTGELFF
TRBJ2-1,TRBV27,TRBD2,.,TGTGCCAGCAGCCCACCAGGGACTAGGGGGTTTCAGTTCTTC,CASSPPGTRGFQFF
TRBJ2-1,TRBV7-3,TRBD2,once,TGTGCCAGCAGCTTGGCTAGCGGGATCCATGAGCAGTTCTTC,CASSLASGIHEQFF
TRBJ2-1,TRBV5-1,TRBD2,.,TGCGCCAGCAGCTTGCCGGCTAGCGGGAGACCGGATGAGCAGTTCTTC,CASSLPASGRPDEQFF
TRBJ2-2,TRBV13,.,.,TGTGCCAGCAGCCTCCGGAGTGGAGGCGTAGTGTTTTTT,CASSLRSGGVVFF
TRBJ2-1,TRBV9,.,.,TGTGCCAGCAGCGTAGTCCCGTACAATGAGCAGTTCTTC,CASSVVPYNEQFF
TRBJ2-7,TRBV6-4,.,.,TGTGCCAGCAGTTACGCCGCCTACGAGCAGTACTTC,CASSYAAYEQYF
TRBJ1-3,TRBV30,.,.,TGTGCCTGGAAGCCAGGGAAAGCTGGAAACACCATATATTTT,CAWKPGKAGNTIYF